This record looks at one T cell receptor beta chain sequence and its context. Its antigen is currently unknown. CDR3 length: 14 amino acids. V lost 3 bases and J lost 7; bases outside the gene matches: 5. From germline, CDR1 is SGHRS and CDR2 YFSETQ. The data were produced by immunoSEQ multiplex PCR, yet TCRdb's version contains in-frame clones alone and is incomplete. The repertoire holds around 120,000 clones, 67% seen once, with approximately 23% in the top ten. HIV-negative, healthy adults without recent acute infections or vaccinations were the donors. All participating donors were Caucasian adults from Nashville, Tennessee. These data come from a study of shared clonotypes between healthy human individuals. Study-wide results and caveats: Only blood was sampled, and tissue TCR repertoires likely differ from blood ones. With few donors, the genetic and exposure-history diversity represented was limited.

This chain uses TRBV5-1 with TRBJ2-7; 12 bases agree with TRBD1. Material for sequencing was memory CD8+ T cells sorted from blood. The subset denotes: CD45RO+ cells pooled with CCR7-negative TemRA cells. This TCR was recovered from a woman in her 30s in good health. The CDR3 here is CASSWGQGAREQYF. The CDR3 nucleotides read TGCGCCAGCAGCTGGGGACAGGGGGCACGGGAGCAGTACTTC.